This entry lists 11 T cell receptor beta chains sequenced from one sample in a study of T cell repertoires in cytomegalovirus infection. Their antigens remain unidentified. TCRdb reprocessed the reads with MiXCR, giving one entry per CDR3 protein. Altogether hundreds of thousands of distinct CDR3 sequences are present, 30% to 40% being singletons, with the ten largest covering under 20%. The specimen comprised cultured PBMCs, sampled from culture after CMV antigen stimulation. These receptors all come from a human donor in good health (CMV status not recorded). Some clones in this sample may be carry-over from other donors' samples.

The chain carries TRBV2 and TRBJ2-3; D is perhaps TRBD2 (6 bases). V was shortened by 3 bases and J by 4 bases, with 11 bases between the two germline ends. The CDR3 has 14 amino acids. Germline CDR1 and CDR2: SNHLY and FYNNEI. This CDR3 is CASSERETSDTQYF. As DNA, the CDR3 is TGTGCCAGCAGTGAGCGGGAAACTTCAGATACGCAGTATTTT.

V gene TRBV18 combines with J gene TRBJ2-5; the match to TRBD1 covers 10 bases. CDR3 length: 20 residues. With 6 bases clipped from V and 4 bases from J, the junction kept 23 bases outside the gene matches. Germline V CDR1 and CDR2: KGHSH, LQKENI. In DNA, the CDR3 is TGTGCCAGCTCGGAGAGACAGGGGGCTTTTGCGGACACATTGGGAGAGACCCAGTACTTC. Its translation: CASSERQGAFADTLGETQYF.

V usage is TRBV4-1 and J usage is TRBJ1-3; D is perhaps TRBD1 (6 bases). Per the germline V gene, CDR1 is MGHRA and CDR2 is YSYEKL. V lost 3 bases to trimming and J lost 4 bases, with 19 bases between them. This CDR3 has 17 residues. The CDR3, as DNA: TGCGCCAGCAGCCATCTTCGGACAGCCGGGTCGGGAAACACCATATATTTT. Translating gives CASSHLRTAGSGNTIYF.

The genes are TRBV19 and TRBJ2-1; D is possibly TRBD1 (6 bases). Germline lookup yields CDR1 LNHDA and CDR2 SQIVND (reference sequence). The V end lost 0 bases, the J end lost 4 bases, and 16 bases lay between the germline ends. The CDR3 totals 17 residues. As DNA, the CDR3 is TGTGCCAGTAGTATAGAATTCAACCGGGACAAGTACAATGAGCAGTTCTTC. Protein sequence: CASSIEFNRDKYNEQFF.

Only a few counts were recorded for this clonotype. The CDR3 protein is CASSQVTSGRYEQYF. The DNA of the CDR3 is TGCGCCAGCAGCCAAGTGACTAGCGGGAGGTACGAGCAGTACTTC. The V call is TRBV4-3, the J call TRBJ2-7; 13 nucleotides match TRBD2. CDR3 length: 15 residues. Per the germline V gene, CDR1 is LGHNA and CDR2 is YSLEER. V shed 1 base and J 4 bases; nucleotides not matched to a gene: 1.

The CDR3 is CATGIRYGYTF. The CDR3 bases are TGTGCCACAGGGATCCGGTATGGCTACACCTTC. The chain recombines TRBV6-2 or TRBV6-3 with TRBJ1-2, with D possibly being TRBD1 (5 bases). Trimming took off 10 bases at V and 5 bases at J, with 11 bases between the two ends. CDR3 size: 11 residues. Germline V lookup: CDR1 MNHEY, CDR2 SVGEGT.

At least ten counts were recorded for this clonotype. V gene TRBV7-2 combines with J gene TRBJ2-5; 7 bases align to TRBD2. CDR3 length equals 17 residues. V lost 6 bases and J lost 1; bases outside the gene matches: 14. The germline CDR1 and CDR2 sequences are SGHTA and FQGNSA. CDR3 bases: TGTGCCAGCAGTCAAGGGGCGAGGGCTAGCGGCCAAGAGACCCAGTACTTC. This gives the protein CASSQGARASGQETQYF.

As DNA, the CDR3 is TGTGCCAGCAGCTTCCGGAGGGCCGGTGAGCAGTTCTTC. This codes for CASSFRRAGEQFF. This chain uses TRBV7-2 with TRBJ2-1; D is possibly TRBD2 (6 bases). V was trimmed by 3 bases and J by 9 bases, leaving 12 bases between them. Germline-derived CDR1 and CDR2 are SGHTA and FQGNSA. This CDR3 has 13 amino acids.

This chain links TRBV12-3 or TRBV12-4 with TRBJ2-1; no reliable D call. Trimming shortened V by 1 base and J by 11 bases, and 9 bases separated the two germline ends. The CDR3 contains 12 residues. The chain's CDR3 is CASSLVSAQQFF. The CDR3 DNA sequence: TGTGCCAGCAGTTTAGTTTCGGCCCAGCAGTTCTTC.

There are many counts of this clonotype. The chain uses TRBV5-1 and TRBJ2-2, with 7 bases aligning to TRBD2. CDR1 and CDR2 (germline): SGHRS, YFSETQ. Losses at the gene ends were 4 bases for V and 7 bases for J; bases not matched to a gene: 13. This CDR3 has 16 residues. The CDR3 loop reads CASSTGLAGADGELFF. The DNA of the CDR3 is TGCGCCAGCAGCACAGGACTGGCGGGAGCGGACGGGGAGCTGTTTTTT.

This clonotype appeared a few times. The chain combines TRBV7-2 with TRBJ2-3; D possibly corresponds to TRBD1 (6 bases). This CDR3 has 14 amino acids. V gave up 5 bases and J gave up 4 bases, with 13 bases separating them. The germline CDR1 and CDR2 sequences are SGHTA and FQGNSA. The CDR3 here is CASSLYRDSDTQYF. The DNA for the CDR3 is TGTGCCAGCAGCCTGTACAGGGATTCAGATACGCAGTATTTT.